This note documents a single T cell receptor (beta chain) sequence. Its antigen is not identified. The sample is drawn from a study of STAT5B mutations in CD4+ large granular lymphocyte leukemia. Study-level findings and limits: Top patient clones used TRBV06 genes more often: 8/27 versus 2/35 in controls. Without HLA matching, higher CD4+ than CD8+ T-LGLL clonality could reflect small sample size. 25% of private leukemic clonotypes occurred rarely in other patients' non-leukemic repertoires.

Using immunoSEQ multiplex PCR, the repertoire was profiled, and TCRdb retains in-frame clones only, with some absent. Here the sample spans fewer than 35,000 clones, about 70% being singletons. The CDR3 spans 15 residues. Germline trimming cut 1 base from V and 5 bases from J; bases unmatched to any gene: 6. Germline V gene lookup returns CDR1 SGDLS and CDR2 YYNGEE. Sequenced sample: CD4+ T cells from blood buffy coats. The clonotype was recovered from a human donor in good health. This chain uses TRBV9 with TRBJ2-7; 10 positions match TRBD1. CDR3 bases: TGTGCCAGCAGCGTACGAGGGACAGGGGCTAACGAGCAGTACTTC. Translation: CASSVRGTGANEQYF.